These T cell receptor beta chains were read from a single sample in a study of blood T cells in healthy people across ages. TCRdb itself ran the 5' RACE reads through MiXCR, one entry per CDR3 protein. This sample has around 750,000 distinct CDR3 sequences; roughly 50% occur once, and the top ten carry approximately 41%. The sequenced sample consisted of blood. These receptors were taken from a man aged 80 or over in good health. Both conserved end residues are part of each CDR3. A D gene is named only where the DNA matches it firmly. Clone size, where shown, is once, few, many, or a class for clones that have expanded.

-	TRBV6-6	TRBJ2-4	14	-	CASSPRAATNIQYF	TGTGCCAGCAGCCCCAGGGCGGCTACAAACATTCAGTACTTC
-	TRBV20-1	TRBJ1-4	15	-	CSARRGFGTNEKLFF	TGCAGTGCGCGCCGGGGTTTTGGGACTAATGAAAAACTGTTTTTT
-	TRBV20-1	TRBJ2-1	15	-	CSATGREGVYNEQFF	TGCAGTGCGACCGGGAGAGAGGGGGTCTACAATGAGCAGTTCTTC
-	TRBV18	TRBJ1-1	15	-	CASSPTGEWDTEAFF	TGTGCCAGCTCACCGACGGGGGAATGGGACACTGAAGCTTTCTTT
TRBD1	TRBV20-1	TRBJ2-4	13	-	CSARGPAKNIQYF	TGCAGTGCCAGGGGGCCAGCCAAAAACATTCAGTACTTC
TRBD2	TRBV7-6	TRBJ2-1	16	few	CASSPRLAGDDNEQFF	TGTGCCAGCAGCCCTCGACTAGCGGGCGACGACAATGAGCAGTTCTTC
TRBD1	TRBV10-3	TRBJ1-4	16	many	CAISESPGQGNEKLFF	TGTGCCATCAGTGAGTCCCCGGGACAGGGAAATGAAAAACTGTTTTTT
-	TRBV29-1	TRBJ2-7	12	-	CSGLGYSYEQYF	TGCAGCGGGCTGGGGTACTCCTACGAGCAGTACTTC
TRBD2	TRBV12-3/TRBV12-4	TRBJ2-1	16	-	CASSSPSSGSNNEQFF	TGTGCCAGCAGCTCCCCGTCTAGCGGGAGTAACAATGAGCAGTTCTTC
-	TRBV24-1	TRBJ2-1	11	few	CATEAGNEQFF	TGTGCCACCGAGGCTGGAAATGAGCAGTTCTTC
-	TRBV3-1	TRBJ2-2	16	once	CASSQEQILNTGELFF	TGTGCCAGCAGCCAAGAACAGATACTGAACACCGGGGAGCTGTTTTTT
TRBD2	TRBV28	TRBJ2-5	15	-	CASRRSLAGSNEQYF	TGTGCCAGCAGGCGTAGTCTAGCGGGTTCCAATGAGCAGTACTTC
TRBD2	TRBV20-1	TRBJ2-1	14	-	CSAEGLATYNEQFF	TGCAGTGCGGAGGGACTAGCGACCTACAATGAGCAGTTCTTC
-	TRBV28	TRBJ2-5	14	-	CASSLYGEQETQYF	TGTGCCAGCAGCCTTTACGGGGAGCAAGAGACCCAGTACTTC
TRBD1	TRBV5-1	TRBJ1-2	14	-	CASSPGQVLGGYTF	TGCGCCAGCAGCCCGGGACAGGTCTTGGGCGGCTACACCTTC
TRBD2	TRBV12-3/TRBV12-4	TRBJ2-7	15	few	CASSLARLGGDEQYF	TGTGCCAGCAGTTTAGCTAGGCTTGGGGGGGACGAGCAGTACTTC
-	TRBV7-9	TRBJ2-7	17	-	CASSFPGVGGASYEQYF	TGTGCCAGCAGCTTCCCCGGCGTCGGGGGCGCTTCCTACGAGCAGTACTTC
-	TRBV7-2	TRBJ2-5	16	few	CASSSPWRGYQETQYF	TGTGCCAGCAGCTCCCCTTGGCGGGGATACCAAGAGACCCAGTACTTC
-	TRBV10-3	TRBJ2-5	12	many	CAISESRETQYF	TGTGCCATCAGTGAGTCGAGGGAGACCCAGTACTTC
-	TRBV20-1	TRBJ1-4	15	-	CSARVTEGLGEKLFF	TGTAGTGCTAGAGTAACAGAGGGACTCGGTGAAAAACTGTTTTTT
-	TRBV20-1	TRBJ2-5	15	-	CSARDTLALDNEQYF	TGCAGTGCTAGAGATACACTAGCCCTAGACAATGAGCAGTACTTC
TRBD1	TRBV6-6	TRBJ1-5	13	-	CASTENRGKPQHF	TGTGCCAGCACCGAGAACAGGGGGAAGCCCCAGCATTTT
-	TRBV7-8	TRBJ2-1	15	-	CASSFRSGRGVEQFF	TGTGCCAGCAGCTTTCGAAGCGGCCGGGGCGTTGAGCAGTTCTTC
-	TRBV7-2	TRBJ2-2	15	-	CASSLGPNRSGELFF	TGTGCCAGCAGCTTAGGACCGAACAGATCCGGGGAGCTGTTTTTT
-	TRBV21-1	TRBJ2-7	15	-	CASSRLPGQAYEQYF	TGTGCCAGCAGCAGACTCCCGGGACAGGCCTACGAGCAGTACTTC
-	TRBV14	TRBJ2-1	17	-	CASSQAYRDTTYNEQFF	TGTGCCAGCAGCCAAGCATACCGCGACACGACCTACAATGAGCAGTTCTTC
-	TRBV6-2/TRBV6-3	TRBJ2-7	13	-	CASRGNGGNEQYF	TGTGCCAGCAGGGGGAACGGGGGAAACGAGCAGTACTTC